This entry lists 5 T cell receptor beta chains sequenced from one sample in a study of Tregs in tolerant kidney transplant recipients. Sequenced by immunoSEQ multiplex PCR; TCRdb stores in-frame clones only, minus some. The sample is made up of approximately 49,000 clones, and the top ten hold around 0.88% of it. The sequenced sample was CD4+ T cells from blood, obtained before the transplant. Source of these receptors: a human donor who received a combined kidney and bone marrow transplant.

Note on this clone: The read ends 3 residues early relative to the CDR3; the germline J gene fills the gap. The genes are TRBV7-2 and TRBJ1-3; possible D gene TRBD1, 6 bases. Germline V gene sequence: CDR1 SGHTA, CDR2 FQGNSA. This CDR3 has 16 amino acids. The V gene lost 0 bases and the J gene lost 4 bases, with 13 bases spanning the gap. The CDR3 reads CASSLAQGRSGNTIYF. The CDR3 DNA, read in part, is TGTGCCAGCAGCTTAGCCCAGGGGAGATCGGGAAACACC.

CDR3 amino acids: CASSSRTGMRNNEQFF. The covered CDR3 bases are TGTGCCAGCAGCTCCCGGACAGGGATGAGAAACAATGAG. The chain recombines TRBV7-3 with TRBJ2-1; 8 bases agree with TRBD1. Read sequence stops 3 residues before the CDR3 end, and the germline J gene provides the missing end. Losses at the gene ends were 4 bases for V and 5 bases for J; bases not matched to a gene: 10. Looked up from germline, CDR1 is SGHTA and CDR2 is FQGTGA. This CDR3 contains 16 residues.

As to this clone: The missing CDR3 end, 3 residues past where the read stops, is filled in from the germline J gene. The chain combines TRBV18 with TRBJ2-1; 12 bases agree with TRBD2. J lost 8 bases, V lost 3 bases, and 5 bases had no gene match. The CDR3 totals 15 residues. Germline CDR1 reads KGHSH; CDR2 reads LQKENI. The DNA read from the CDR3 is TGTGCCAGCTCACCGACTAGCGGGAGTACATATGAG. The encoded protein is CASSPTSGSTYE. In full, the CDR3 reads CASSPTSGSTYEQFF.

Concerning this clone: The read is 3 residues too short to cover the CDR3 end, so that end is filled in from the germline J gene. The V and J genes are TRBV7-8 and TRBJ2-2; 9 bases align to TRBD2. The CDR3 totals 14 residues. CDR1 SGHVS and CDR2 FQNEAQ come from the germline V gene. The V and J ends lost 1 base and 10 bases, in that order; junction bases with no gene match: 4. The CDR3 loop is CASSLVEREAELFF. The CDR3 bases that were read are TGTGCCAGCAGCTTAGTGGAGCGGGAGGCGGAG.

CDR3 region: CASSSLPSGYEQYF. CDR3 DNA (partial): TGCGCCAGCAGCTCACTCCCTTCGGGGTACGAG. The chain links TRBV5-1 to TRBJ2-7; perhaps TRBD2 as D (5 bases). The read terminates 3 residues before the CDR3 end, so the remaining end is supplied by the germline J gene. In germline, CDR1 is SGHRS, CDR2 YFSETQ. This CDR3 is 14 amino acids long. The V gene lost 3 bases and the J gene lost 4 bases, with 14 bases spanning the gap.